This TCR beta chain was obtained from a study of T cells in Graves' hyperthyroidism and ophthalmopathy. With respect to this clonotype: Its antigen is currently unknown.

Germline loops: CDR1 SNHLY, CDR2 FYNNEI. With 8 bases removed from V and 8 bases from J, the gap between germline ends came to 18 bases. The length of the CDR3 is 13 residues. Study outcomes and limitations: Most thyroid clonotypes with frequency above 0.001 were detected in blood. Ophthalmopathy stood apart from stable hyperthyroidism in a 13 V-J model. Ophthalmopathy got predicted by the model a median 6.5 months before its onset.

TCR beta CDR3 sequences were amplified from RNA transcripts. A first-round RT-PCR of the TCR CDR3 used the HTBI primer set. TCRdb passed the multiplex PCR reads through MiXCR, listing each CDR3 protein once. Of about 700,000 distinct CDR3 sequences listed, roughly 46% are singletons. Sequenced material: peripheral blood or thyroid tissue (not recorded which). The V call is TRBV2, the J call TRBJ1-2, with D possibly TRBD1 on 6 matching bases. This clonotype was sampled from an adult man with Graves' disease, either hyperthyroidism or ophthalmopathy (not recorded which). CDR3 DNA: TGTGCCAGCGTTGAAATGGACAGCCGCGGCTACACCTTC. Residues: CASVEMDSRGYTF.